The source of this T cell receptor beta chain is a study of T-cell reconstitution after alpha-beta-depleted transplantation in children. There are a few counts of this clonotype. During its preparation, the TCRbeta library received unique molecular identifiers. TCRdb reprocessed the PCR reads via MiXCR and lists one record per CDR3 protein. The table has 7,000 to 9,500 distinct CDR3 sequences, roughly a sixth seen once. CDR1 and CDR2 from the germline V gene are SGHTA and FQGNSA. Trimming took 7 bases from V and 1 from J, leaving 13 bases between them. This CDR3 spans 14 amino acids. V usage is TRBV7-2 and J usage is TRBJ1-1; D is perhaps TRBD1 (6 bases). This clonotype originated in a girl less than two years old who had a stem cell transplant for combined immunodeficiency, so the T cells may come from the graft donor. This specimen was PBMCs, mostly from graft donor cells, taken 60 days after TCRalphabeta/CD19-depleted stem cell transplant. The CDR3 spells CASTQGHANTEAFF. CDR3 in DNA: TGTGCCAGCACCCAGGGACACGCGAACACTGAAGCTTTCTTT.